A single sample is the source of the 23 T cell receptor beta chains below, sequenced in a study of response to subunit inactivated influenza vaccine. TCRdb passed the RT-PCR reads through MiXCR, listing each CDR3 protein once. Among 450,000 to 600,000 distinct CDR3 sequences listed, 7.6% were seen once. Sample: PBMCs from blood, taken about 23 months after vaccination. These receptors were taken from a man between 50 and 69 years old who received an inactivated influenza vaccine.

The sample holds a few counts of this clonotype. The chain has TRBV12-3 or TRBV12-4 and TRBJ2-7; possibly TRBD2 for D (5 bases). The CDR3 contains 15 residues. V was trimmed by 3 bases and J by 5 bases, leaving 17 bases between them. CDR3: CASSLPQGGLDEQYF. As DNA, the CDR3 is TGTGCCAGCAGTTTGCCACAAGGAGGTTTAGACGAGCAGTACTTC.

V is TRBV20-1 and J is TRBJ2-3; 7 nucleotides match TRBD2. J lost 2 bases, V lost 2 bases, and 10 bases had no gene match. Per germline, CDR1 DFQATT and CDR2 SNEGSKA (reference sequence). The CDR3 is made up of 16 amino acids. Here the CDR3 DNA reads TGCAGTGCTAGATCCGGGGTAGCGGGCAACACAGATACGCAGTATTTT. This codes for CSARSGVAGNTDTQYF.

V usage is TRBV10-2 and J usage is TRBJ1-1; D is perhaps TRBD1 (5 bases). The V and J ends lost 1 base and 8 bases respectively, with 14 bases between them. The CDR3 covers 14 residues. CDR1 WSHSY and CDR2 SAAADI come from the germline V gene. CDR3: CASSELQAPGEAFF. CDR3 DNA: TGCGCCAGCAGTGAGTTACAGGCACCGGGGGAAGCTTTCTTT.

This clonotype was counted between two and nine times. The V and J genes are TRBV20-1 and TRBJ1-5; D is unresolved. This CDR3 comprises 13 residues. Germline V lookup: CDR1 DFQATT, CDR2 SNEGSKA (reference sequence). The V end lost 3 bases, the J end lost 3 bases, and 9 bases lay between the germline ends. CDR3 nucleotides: TGCAGTGCTAGGGGTCGCGACAATCAGCCCCAGCATTTT. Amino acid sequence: CSARGRDNQPQHF.

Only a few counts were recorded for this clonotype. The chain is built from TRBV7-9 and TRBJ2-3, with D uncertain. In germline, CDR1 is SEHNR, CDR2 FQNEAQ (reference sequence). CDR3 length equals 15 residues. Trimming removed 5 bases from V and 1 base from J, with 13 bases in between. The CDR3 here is CASSPQKFGTDTQYF. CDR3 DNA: TGTGCCAGCAGCCCCCAAAAATTCGGCACAGATACGCAGTATTTT.

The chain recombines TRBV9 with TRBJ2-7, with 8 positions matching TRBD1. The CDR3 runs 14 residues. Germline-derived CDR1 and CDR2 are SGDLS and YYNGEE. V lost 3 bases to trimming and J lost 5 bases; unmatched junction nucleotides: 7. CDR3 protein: CASSAGQGEHEQYF. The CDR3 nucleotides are TGTGCCAGCAGCGCCGGACAGGGAGAGCACGAGCAGTACTTC. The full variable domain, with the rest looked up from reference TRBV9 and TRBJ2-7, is DSGVTQTPKHLITATGQRVTLRCSPRSGDLSVYWYQQSLDQGLQFLIQYYNGEERAKGNILERFSAQQFPDLHSELNLSSLELGDSALYFCASSAGQGEHEQYFGPGTRLTVT.

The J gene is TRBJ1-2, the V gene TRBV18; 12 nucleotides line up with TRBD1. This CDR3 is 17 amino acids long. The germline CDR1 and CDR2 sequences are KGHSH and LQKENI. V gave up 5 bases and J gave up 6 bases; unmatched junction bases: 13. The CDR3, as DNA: TGTGCCAGCTCATCCGGGACAGGGGGCCCCAGGAAGGATGGCTACACCTTC. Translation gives CASSSGTGGPRKDGYTF.

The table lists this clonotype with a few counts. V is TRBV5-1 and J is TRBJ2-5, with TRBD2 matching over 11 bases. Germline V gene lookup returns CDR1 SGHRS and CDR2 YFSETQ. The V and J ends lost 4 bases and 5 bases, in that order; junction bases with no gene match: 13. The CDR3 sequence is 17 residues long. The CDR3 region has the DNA TGCGCCAGCAGCCGCGGCCTACTAGCGGGGGTACCGGAGACCCAGTACTTC. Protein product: CASSRGLLAGVPETQYF.

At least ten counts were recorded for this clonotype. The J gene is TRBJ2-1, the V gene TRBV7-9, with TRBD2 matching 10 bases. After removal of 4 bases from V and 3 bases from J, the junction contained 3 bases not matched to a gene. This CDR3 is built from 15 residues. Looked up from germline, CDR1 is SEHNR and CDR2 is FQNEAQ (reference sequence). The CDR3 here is CASSSAGGYYNEQFF. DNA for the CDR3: TGTGCCAGCAGCTCAGCGGGAGGGTACTACAATGAGCAGTTCTTC.

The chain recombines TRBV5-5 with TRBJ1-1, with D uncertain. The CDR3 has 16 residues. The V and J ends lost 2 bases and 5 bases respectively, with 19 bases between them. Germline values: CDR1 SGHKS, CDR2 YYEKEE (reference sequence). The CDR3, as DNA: TGTGCCAGCAGCTTCCAACCCGGACGCGGAAATACTGAAGCTTTCTTT. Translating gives CASSFQPGRGNTEAFF.

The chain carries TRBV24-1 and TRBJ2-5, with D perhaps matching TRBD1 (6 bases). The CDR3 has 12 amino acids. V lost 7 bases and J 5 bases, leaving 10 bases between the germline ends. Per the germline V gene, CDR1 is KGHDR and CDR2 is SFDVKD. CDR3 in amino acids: CATRGTSETQYF. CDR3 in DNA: TGTGCCACCAGGGGGACATCCGAGACCCAGTACTTC.

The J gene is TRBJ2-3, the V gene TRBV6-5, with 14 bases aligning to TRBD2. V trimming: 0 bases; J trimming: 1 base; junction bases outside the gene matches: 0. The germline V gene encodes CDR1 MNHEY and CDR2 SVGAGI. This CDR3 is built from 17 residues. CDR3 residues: CASSYSTSGGGTDTQYF. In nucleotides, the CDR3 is TGTGCCAGCAGTTACTCGACTAGCGGGGGGGGCACAGATACGCAGTATTTT.

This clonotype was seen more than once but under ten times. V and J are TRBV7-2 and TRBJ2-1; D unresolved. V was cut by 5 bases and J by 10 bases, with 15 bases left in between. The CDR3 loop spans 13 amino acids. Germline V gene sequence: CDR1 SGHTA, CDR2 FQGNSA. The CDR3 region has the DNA TGTGCCAGCAGCCTCGGGCCCACTTGGGAGCAGTTCTTC. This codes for CASSLGPTWEQFF.

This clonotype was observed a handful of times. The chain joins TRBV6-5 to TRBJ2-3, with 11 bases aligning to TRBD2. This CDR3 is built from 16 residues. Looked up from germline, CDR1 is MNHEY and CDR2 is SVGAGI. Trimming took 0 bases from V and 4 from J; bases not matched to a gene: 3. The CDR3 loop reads CASSYSPSGGSDTQYF. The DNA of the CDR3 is TGTGCCAGCAGTTACTCTCCTAGCGGGGGGTCAGATACGCAGTATTTT.

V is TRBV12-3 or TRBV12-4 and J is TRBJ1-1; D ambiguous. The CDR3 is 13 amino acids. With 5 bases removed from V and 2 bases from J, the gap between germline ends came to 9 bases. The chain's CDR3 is CASSTTQNTEAFF. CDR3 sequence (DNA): TGTGCCAGCAGTACGACCCAAAACACTGAAGCTTTCTTT.

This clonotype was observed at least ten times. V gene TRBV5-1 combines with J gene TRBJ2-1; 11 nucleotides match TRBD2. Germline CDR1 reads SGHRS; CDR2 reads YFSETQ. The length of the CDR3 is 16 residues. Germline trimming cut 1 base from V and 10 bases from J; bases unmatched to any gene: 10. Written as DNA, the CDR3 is TGCGCCAGCAGCTTGTCCACTAGCGGGGGTGGTCAAGAGCAGTTCTTC. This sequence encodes CASSLSTSGGGQEQFF.

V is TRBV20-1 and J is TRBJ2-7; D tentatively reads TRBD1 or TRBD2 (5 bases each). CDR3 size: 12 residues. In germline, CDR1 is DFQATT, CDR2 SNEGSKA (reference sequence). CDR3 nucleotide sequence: TGCAGCGGGACGTTCAACACCTACGAGCAGTACTTC. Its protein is CSGTFNTYEQYF.

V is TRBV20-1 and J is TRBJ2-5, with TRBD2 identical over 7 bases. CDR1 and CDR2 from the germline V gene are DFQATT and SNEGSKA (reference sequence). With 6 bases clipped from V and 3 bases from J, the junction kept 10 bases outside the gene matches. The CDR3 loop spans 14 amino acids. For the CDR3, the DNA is TGCAGTGCCCTTCGCCGGGACTACAAAGAGACCCAGTACTTC. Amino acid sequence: CSALRRDYKETQYF.

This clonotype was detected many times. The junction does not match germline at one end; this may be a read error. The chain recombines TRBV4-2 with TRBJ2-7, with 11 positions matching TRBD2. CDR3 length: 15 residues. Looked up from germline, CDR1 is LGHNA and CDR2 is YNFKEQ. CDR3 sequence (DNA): TGCGCCAGCAGCCAAGGGCTAGCGGGGGGATACGAGCAGTACTTC. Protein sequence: CASSQGLAGGYEQYF.

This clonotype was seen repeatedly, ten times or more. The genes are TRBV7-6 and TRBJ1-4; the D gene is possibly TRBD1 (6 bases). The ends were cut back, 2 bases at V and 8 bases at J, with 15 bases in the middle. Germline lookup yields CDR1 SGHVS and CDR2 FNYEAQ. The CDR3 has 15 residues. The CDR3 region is CASSLTQGLGEKLFF. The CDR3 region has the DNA TGTGCCAGCAGCTTAACCCAGGGGCTGGGGGAAAAACTGTTTTTT.

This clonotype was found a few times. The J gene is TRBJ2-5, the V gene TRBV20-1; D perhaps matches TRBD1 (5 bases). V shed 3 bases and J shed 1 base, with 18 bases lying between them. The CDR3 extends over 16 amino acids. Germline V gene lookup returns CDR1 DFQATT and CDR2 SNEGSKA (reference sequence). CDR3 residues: CSASGALGDFQETQYF. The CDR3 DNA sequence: TGCAGTGCTAGTGGGGCGCTAGGTGACTTCCAAGAGACCCAGTACTTC.

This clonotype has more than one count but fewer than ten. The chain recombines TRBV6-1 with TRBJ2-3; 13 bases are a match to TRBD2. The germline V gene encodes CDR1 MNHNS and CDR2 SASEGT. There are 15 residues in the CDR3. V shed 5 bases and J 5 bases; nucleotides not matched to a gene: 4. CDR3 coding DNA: TGTGCCAGCAGTCGCACTAGCGGGAGGGAAGATACGCAGTATTTT. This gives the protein CASSRTSGREDTQYF.

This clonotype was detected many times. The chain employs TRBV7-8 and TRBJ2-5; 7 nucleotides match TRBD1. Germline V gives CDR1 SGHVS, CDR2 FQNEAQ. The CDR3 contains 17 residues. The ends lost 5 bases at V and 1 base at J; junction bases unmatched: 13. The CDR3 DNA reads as TGTGCCAGCAGCCCCGATCTAGGAACAGGGGTCCAAGAGACCCAGTACTTC. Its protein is CASSPDLGTGVQETQYF.